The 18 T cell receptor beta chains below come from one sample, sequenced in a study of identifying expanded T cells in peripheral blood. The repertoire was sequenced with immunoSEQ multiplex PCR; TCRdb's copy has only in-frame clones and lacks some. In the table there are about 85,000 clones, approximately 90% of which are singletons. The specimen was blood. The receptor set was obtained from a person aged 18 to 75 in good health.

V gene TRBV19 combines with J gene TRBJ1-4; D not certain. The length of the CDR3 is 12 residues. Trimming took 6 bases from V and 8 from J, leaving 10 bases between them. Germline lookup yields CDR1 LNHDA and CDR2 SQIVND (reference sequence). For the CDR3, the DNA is TGTGCCAGTAGGGAAAGAGGGGAAAAACTGTTTTTT. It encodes CASRERGEKLFF.

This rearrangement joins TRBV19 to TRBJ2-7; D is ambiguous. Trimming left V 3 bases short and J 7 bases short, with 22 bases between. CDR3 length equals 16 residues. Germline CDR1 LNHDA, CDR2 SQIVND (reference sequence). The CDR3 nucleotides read TGTGCCAGTAGTATTCTTGCGACTCAGGTGCCTCGGGAGCAGTACTTC. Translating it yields CASSILATQVPREQYF.

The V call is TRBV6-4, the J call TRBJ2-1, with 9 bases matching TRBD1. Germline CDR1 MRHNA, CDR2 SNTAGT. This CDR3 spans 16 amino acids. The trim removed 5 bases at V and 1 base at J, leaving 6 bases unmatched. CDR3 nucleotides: TGTGCCAGCAGTAAATCACAGGGGGCTTCCTACAATGAGCAGTTCTTC. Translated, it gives CASSKSQGASYNEQFF.

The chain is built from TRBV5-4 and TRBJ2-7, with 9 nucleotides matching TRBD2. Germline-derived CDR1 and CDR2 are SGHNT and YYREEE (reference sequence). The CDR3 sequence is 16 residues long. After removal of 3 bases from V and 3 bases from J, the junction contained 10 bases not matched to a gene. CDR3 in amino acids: CASSSGSGGGVYEQYF. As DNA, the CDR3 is TGTGCCAGCAGCTCAGGTAGCGGGGGCGGGGTCTACGAGCAGTACTTC.

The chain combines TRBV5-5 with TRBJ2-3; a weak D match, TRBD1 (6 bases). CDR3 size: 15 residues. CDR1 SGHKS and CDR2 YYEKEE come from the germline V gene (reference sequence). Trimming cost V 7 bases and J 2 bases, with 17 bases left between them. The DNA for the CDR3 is TGTGCCAGCTCCAAGTTGGACAGTTTCACAGATACGCAGTATTTT. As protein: CASSKLDSFTDTQYF.

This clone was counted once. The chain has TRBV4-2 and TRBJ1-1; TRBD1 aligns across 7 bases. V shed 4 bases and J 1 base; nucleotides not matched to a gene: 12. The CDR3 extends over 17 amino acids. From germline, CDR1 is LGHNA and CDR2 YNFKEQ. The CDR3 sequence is CASSPKGTVKGNTEAFF. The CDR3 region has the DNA TGTGCCAGCAGCCCAAAGGGGACAGTCAAAGGGAACACTGAAGCTTTCTTT.

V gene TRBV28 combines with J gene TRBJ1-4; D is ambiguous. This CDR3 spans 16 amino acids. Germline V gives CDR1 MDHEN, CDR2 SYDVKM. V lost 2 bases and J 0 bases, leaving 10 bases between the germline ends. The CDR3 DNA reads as TGTGCCAGCAGTTTAGACGGAGGAGCAACTAATGAAAAACTGTTTTTT. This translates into CASSLDGGATNEKLFF.

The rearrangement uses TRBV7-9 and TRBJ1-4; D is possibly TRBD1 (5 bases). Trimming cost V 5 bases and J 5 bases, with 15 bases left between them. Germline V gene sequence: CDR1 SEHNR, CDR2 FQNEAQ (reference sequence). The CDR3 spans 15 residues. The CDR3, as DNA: TGTGCCAGCAGCCGAGGCCAGGGCGAGAATGAAAAACTGTTTTTT. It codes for CASSRGQGENEKLFF.

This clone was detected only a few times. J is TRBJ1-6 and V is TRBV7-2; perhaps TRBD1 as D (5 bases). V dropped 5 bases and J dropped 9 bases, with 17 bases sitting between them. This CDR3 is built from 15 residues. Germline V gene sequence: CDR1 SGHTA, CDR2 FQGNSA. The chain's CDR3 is CASSRRDSWSSPLHF. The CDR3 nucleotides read TGTGCCAGCAGCAGACGGGACTCATGGAGTTCACCCCTCCACTTT.

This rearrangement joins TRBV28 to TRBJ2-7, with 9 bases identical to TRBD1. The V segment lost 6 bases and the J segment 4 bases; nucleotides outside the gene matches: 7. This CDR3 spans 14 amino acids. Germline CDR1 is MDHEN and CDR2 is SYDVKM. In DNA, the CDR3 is TGTGCCAGCAGGCAGACAGGGGGTGGTTACGAGCAGTACTTC. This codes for CASRQTGGGYEQYF.

The CDR3 DNA sequence: TGTGCCAGCAGTGACAGGACAGTGAGAGAAAAACTGTTTTTT. It translates to CASSDRTVREKLFF. The chain has TRBV2 and TRBJ1-4; a weak D match, TRBD1 (6 bases). CDR1 SNHLY and CDR2 FYNNEI come from the germline V gene. The germline V and J ends were trimmed by 3 bases and 8 bases, with 13 bases remaining between them. This CDR3 region has 14 residues.

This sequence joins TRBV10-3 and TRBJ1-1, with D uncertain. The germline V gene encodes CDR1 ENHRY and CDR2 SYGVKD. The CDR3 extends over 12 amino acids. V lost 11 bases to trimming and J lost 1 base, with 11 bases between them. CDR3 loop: CAAGGPNTEAFF. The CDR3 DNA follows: TGTGCCGCCGGCGGGCCGAACACTGAAGCTTTCTTT.

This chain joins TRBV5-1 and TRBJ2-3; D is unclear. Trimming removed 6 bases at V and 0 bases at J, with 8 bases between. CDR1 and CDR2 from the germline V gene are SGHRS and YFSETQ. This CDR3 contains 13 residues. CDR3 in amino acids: CASTEASTDTQYF. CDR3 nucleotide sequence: TGCGCCAGCACCGAAGCTAGCACAGATACGCAGTATTTT.

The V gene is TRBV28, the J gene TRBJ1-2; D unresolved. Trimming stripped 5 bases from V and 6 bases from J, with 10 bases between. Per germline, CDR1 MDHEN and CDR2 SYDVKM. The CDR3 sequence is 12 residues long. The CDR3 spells CASSLLQDGYTF. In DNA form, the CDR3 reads TGTGCCAGCAGTCTCTTGCAGGATGGCTACACCTTC.

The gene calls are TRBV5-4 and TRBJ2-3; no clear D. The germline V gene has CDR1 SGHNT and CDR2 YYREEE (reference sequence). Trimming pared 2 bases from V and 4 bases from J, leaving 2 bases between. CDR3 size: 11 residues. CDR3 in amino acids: CASSFADTQYF. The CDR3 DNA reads TGTGCCAGCAGCTTTGCAGATACGCAGTATTTT.

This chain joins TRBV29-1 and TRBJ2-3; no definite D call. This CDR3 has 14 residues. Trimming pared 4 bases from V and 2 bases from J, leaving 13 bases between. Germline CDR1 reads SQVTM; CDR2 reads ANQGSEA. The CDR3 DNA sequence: TGCAGCGTTGTTCCCCACCGGACCACAGATACGCAGTATTTT. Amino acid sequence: CSVVPHRTTDTQYF.

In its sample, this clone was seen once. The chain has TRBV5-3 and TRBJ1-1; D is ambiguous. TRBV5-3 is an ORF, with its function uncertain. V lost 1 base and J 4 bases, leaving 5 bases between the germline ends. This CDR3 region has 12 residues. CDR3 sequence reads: CARSLSGTEAFF. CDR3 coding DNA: TGTGCCAGAAGCTTGTCAGGCACTGAAGCTTTCTTT.

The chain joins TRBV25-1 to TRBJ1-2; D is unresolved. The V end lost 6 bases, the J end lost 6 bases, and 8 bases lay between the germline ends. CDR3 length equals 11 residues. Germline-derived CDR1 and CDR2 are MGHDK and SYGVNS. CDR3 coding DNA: TGTGCCAGCAGCGCGTACCATGGCTACACCTTC. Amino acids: CASSAYHGYTF.